This TCR beta chain originates from a study of blood T cell repertoires in COVID-19. Study summary: Samples taken during acute and convalescent COVID-19 were collected in the United States, Italy and Spain. T cells, B-cell-depleted T cells, or PBMCs provided the cDNA or gDNA that served as material.

Per the original data handling: Reference gene primer amplification gave nucleated cell count estimates. Here immunoSEQ multiplex PCR was the method, and the copy in TCRdb shows in-frame clones only, minus some. V and J calls and clone size are as listed in that table; D and trimming were resolved from the DNA. In the table there are approximately 40,000 clones, approximately 85% of which are singletons. Germline-derived CDR1 and CDR2 are LGHNT and FRNRAP. The CDR3 loop spans 16 amino acids. V lost 2 bases and J lost 5; bases outside the gene matches: 6. The TCR originated in a man aged 55 to 70 with active or convalescent COVID-19. Material for sequencing was peripheral blood. The J gene is TRBJ2-2, the V gene TRBV12-5; 9 bases match TRBD1. The CDR3 DNA reads TGTGCTAGTGGTTTGCCCGGACAGGGGCGGACCGGGGAGCTGTTTTTT. Translation gives CASGLPGQGRTGELFF.